This T cell receptor (beta chain) was observed in a study of cytomegalovirus exposure and HLA in healthy donors. Study conclusions and caveats: The authors later found most CMV-associated TCR beta chains appeared HLA-restricted. Later analysis showed TCR association rates varying by HLA locus, highest for DRB1 and lowest for HLA-C. Specificity for CMV antigens was confirmed in vitro for a few of the CMV-associated chains. The study had only CMV serostatus as immune exposure information.

For this clone: Its target is unknown.

The germline V gene has CDR1 SNHLY and CDR2 FYNNEI. The CDR3 is 13 amino acids. With 7 bases removed from V and 8 bases from J, the gap between germline ends came to 17 bases. This PCR relied on a set of 60 Vbeta primers and 13 Jbeta primers. The assay was immunoSEQ multiplex PCR, and TCRdb's table has in-frame clones only and misses some. The profile shows approximately 75,000 clones, around three quarters of them singletons. The sequenced sample was PBMCs. The chain employs TRBV2 and TRBJ1-1; D not certain. This sequence originates from a male donor in good health and CMV-seronegative. The CDR3 is CASIPRGGHEAFF. The CDR3 DNA reads as TGTGCCAGCATCCCCCGGGGAGGTCACGAAGCTTTCTTT.